This T cell receptor (beta chain) was sequenced in a study of CD8+CD57+ T cells in acquired aplastic anemia. Turning to the study itself: Sequencing produced an average of about 10.8 million reads per healthy donor for CD4+ cells.

A note on this clonotype: A much larger clone lies one base from this, so it may be a read error.

This CDR3 is built from 15 residues. Per germline, CDR1 SEHNR and CDR2 FQNEAQ (reference sequence). V was cut by 4 bases and J by 6 bases, with 16 bases left in between. Genomic DNA, serving as template, underwent TCR beta VDJ and CDR3 profiling. TCRdb ran MiXCR on the reads and lists one entry per CDR3 protein. The profile covers 350,000 to 450,000 distinct CDR3 sequences, with 65% to 80% appearing a single time and 4% taken by the ten largest. The chain has TRBV7-9 and TRBJ2-4; possibly TRBD1 for D (7 bases). The sequencing input was sorted CD4+, CD8+, or CD8+CD57+ T cells (not recorded which) from PBMCs. The clonotype was recovered from a human donor in good health, serving as a control. The CDR3 sequence is CASSSFRGDRNIQYF. DNA of the CDR3: TGTGCCAGCAGCTCTTTTAGGGGGGACAGAAACATTCAGTACTTC.